A single sample is the source of the 18 T cell receptor beta chains below, sequenced in a study of a mutant IDH1 vaccine in newly diagnosed glioma. These TCRs' antigens remain unknown. The sample's time point: week 47, end of study. Every vaccination contained 300 ug of the mutant IDH1 20-mer peptide and was paired with topical imiquimod. Measured with immunoSEQ multiplex PCR; TCRdb has only the in-frame clones, and not every one. The top ten hold 5.1% of the sample, which has roughly 34,000 clones, about 93% seen once. Material: PBMCs, obtained from a glioma patient whose treatment included an IDH1 peptide vaccine. The source of these receptors is a woman aged 40 to 50 with glioma.

This clone occurred once. The chain employs TRBV7-8 and TRBJ2-7; D may be TRBD1 (5 bases). This CDR3 comprises 17 residues. The germline CDR1 and CDR2 sequences are SGHVS and FQNEAQ. V was clipped by 2 bases and J by 7 bases, with 24 bases between them. The CDR3 protein is CASSLPKSKRGRREQYF. CDR3 coding DNA: TGTGCCAGCAGCTTACCTAAAAGTAAAAGGGGCCGTAGGGAGCAGTACTTC.

The V and J genes are TRBV27 and TRBJ2-1; TRBD2 matches at 7 bases. Germline values: CDR1 MNHEY, CDR2 SMNVEV (reference sequence). This CDR3 region has 12 residues. After removal of 2 bases from V and 13 bases from J, the junction contained 5 bases not matched to a gene. CDR3 sequence: CASSLNSGHQFF. CDR3 bases: TGTGCCAGCAGTTTAAATAGCGGGCACCAGTTCTTC.

The V and J genes are TRBV5-1 and TRBJ1-1, with TRBD1 matching over 7 bases. Looked up from germline, CDR1 is SGHRS and CDR2 is YFSETQ. V lost 3 bases to trimming and J lost 2 bases; unmatched junction nucleotides: 13. The CDR3 runs 17 residues. The CDR3 sequence: CASSSGTERAINTEAFF. In DNA form, the CDR3 reads TGCGCCAGCAGCTCAGGGACAGAACGAGCGATTAACACTGAAGCTTTCTTT.

The rearrangement uses TRBV10-3 and TRBJ2-7, with D unresolved. Germline V lookup: CDR1 ENHRY, CDR2 SYGVKD. The CDR3 runs to 14 residues. V lost 0 bases, J lost 2 bases, and 8 bases lay in between. The CDR3 sequence is CAISESRSTYEQYF. The CDR3 DNA follows: TGTGCCATCAGTGAGTCCAGGAGCACCTACGAGCAGTACTTC.

The CDR3 DNA sequence: TGTGCCAGTAGTACCCAGGGGGACAGCTATGGCTACACCTTC. It encodes CASSTQGDSYGYTF. This chain uses TRBV19 with TRBJ1-2; TRBD1 matches at 7 bases. V lost 4 bases to trimming and J lost 4 bases; unmatched junction nucleotides: 6. The length of the CDR3 is 14 residues. CDR1 is LNHDA, CDR2 SQIVND, per germline (reference sequence).

V gene TRBV6-6 combines with J gene TRBJ2-3, with a possible D match to TRBD1 (6 bases). The CDR3 contains 12 residues. Germline V gene lookup returns CDR1 MNHNY and CDR2 SVGAGI (reference sequence). The V and J ends lost 10 bases and 2 bases respectively, with 10 bases between them. CDR3 nucleotides: TGTGCCATCCGGGACACCACAGATACGCAGTATTTT. This translates into CAIRDTTDTQYF.

This chain links TRBV7-2 with TRBJ1-5, with a possible D match to TRBD1 (5 bases). Trimming took 1 base from V and 3 from J, leaving 13 bases between them. The CDR3 spans 16 residues. CDR1 SGHTA and CDR2 FQGNSA come from the germline V gene. The CDR3 reads CASSLEWTLDNQPQHF. The CDR3 coding sequence is TGTGCCAGCAGCTTAGAGTGGACACTTGACAATCAGCCCCAGCATTTT.

This chain joins TRBV7-2 and TRBJ1-2, with D unclear. The germline gives CDR1 SGHTA, CDR2 FQGNSA. The ends were cut back, 2 bases at V and 4 bases at J, with 5 bases in the middle. The CDR3 consists of 12 residues. The CDR3: CASSLRTYGYTF. The CDR3 bases are TGTGCCAGCAGCTTAAGGACCTATGGCTACACCTTC.

This chain joins TRBV7-2 and TRBJ2-7; perhaps TRBD2 as D (5 bases). The CDR3 extends over 14 amino acids. Germline CDR1 is SGHTA and CDR2 is FQGNSA. V lost 2 bases and J 3 bases, leaving 11 bases between the germline ends. The CDR3 protein is CASSLRTRGYEQYF. CDR3 in DNA: TGTGCCAGCAGCTTACGGACTCGGGGCTACGAGCAGTACTTC.

This clone was recorded only once. V is TRBV18 and J is TRBJ1-4; TRBD1 is a possible D gene (6 bases). V was cut by 4 bases and J by 6 bases, with 9 bases left in between. Germline V gives CDR1 KGHSH, CDR2 LQKENI. The CDR3 sequence is 13 residues long. The DNA for the CDR3 is TGTGCCAGCTCACGGGACATGGATGAAAAACTGTTTTTT. Translated: CASSRDMDEKLFF. The variable domain in full, completed from reference TRBV18 and TRBJ1-4, reads NAGVMQNPRHLVRRRGQEARLRCSPMKGHSHVYWYRQLPEEGLKFMVYLQKENIIDESGMPKERFSAEFPKEGPSILRIQQVVRGDSAAYFCASSRDMDEKLFFGSGTQLSVL.

The chain combines TRBV6-1 with TRBJ2-5; D may be TRBD1 (5 bases). The CDR3 is made up of 13 amino acids. V dropped 6 bases and J dropped 5 bases, with 13 bases sitting between them. The germline V gene encodes CDR1 MNHNS and CDR2 SASEGT. The CDR3 protein is CASSLREGETQYF. CDR3 nucleotide sequence: TGTGCCAGCAGCCTCAGGGAAGGGGAGACCCAGTACTTC.

The rearrangement joins TRBV10-1 to TRBJ2-7, with 12 positions matching TRBD2. The germline CDR1 and CDR2 sequences are WNHNN and SYGVQD (reference sequence). The V and J ends lost 4 bases and 1 base, in that order; junction bases with no gene match: 8. CDR3 length: 17 residues. The CDR3 protein is CASSAETSGGISYEQYF. Here the CDR3 DNA reads TGCGCCAGCAGTGCGGAGACTAGCGGGGGCATATCCTACGAGCAGTACTTC.

The chain has TRBV7-9 and TRBJ1-1; possibly TRBD1 for D (6 bases). Germline values: CDR1 SEHNR, CDR2 FQNEAQ (reference sequence). Trimming cost V 5 bases and J 6 bases, with 19 bases left between them. The CDR3 totals 15 residues. DNA for the CDR3: TGTGCCAGCAGCCCCGGGACATCGTTTGGCGCTGAAGCTTTCTTT. Translation gives CASSPGTSFGAEAFF.

V gene TRBV14 combines with J gene TRBJ1-1, with D tentatively TRBD1 (5 bases). Looked up from germline, CDR1 is SGHDN and CDR2 is FVKESK. The CDR3 length is 12 residues. V was cut by 4 bases and J by 11 bases, with 14 bases left in between. The CDR3 spells CASSLIQGEAFF. In DNA, the CDR3 is TGTGCCAGCAGCCTCATCCAGGGTGAGGCTTTCTTT.

The chain employs TRBV2 and TRBJ1-3; D is uncertain. There are 14 residues in the CDR3. The ends were cut back, 2 bases at V and 0 bases at J, with 5 bases in the middle. The germline V gene encodes CDR1 SNHLY and CDR2 FYNNEI. In DNA form, the CDR3 reads TGTGCCAGCAGTGAACCAGGCTCTGGAAACACCATATATTTT. Translated: CASSEPGSGNTIYF.

The chain is built from TRBV6-1 and TRBJ1-4; no definite D call. The CDR3 is made up of 13 amino acids. Trimming cost V 9 bases and J 5 bases, with 13 bases left between them. In germline, CDR1 is MNHNS, CDR2 SASEGT. CDR3 sequence reads: CASHFDTNEKLFF. For the CDR3, the DNA is TGTGCCAGTCATTTTGACACGAATGAAAAACTGTTTTTT.

The chain carries TRBV4-1 and TRBJ2-2, with D possibly matching TRBD2 (5 bases). Germline CDR1 reads MGHRA; CDR2 reads YSYEKL. This CDR3 is 16 amino acids long. V was cut by 0 bases and J by 4 bases, with 12 bases left in between. The CDR3 bases are TGCGCCAGCAGCCAAGAAGAGGGTGGGCCCACCGGGGAGCTGTTTTTT. Translating gives CASSQEEGGPTGELFF.

The V call is TRBV11-2, the J call TRBJ2-5, with a possible D match to TRBD1 (6 bases). The CDR3 has 14 residues. Trimming took off 2 bases at V and 1 base at J, with 8 bases between the two ends. Germline CDR1 reads SGHAT; CDR2 reads FQNNGV. The CDR3 region is CASSLRGGQETQYF. CDR3 bases: TGTGCCAGCAGCTTACGAGGGGGCCAAGAGACCCAGTACTTC. Filled out from reference TRBV11-2 and TRBJ2-5, the complete variable domain reads EAGVAQSPRYKIIEKRQSVAFWCNPISGHATLYWYQQILGQGPKLLIQFQNNGVVDDSQLPKDRFSAERLKGVDSTLKIQPAKLEDSAVYLCASSLRGGQETQYFGPGTRLLVL.